Here is one TCR beta chain with its context. Random hexamers were used to reverse transcribe the RNA input (about 0.5 to 1 ug). It was immunoSEQ multiplex PCR that amplified TCR beta CDR3 across 54 Vbeta and 13 Jbeta. TCRdb passed the immunoSEQ multiplex PCR reads through MiXCR, listing each CDR3 protein once. The sample consists of approximately 160,000 distinct CDR3 sequences, 95% to 96% of them appearing once. Trimming took off 3 bases at V and 5 bases at J, with 10 bases between the two ends. CDR3 size: 13 residues. This entry is derived from a study of CD8 T cells in Susac syndrome. Turning to the study itself: Roughly 8 of the sequenced Susac syndrome patients were in remission, and five or six had active disease.

Negative isolation was used for CD8+ and CD4+ T cells, and FACS enrichment was applied to TEMRA cells. The source is a human donor with Susac syndrome. V is TRBV12-3 or TRBV12-4 and J is TRBJ2-5; D is uncertain. Material for sequencing was CD4+ T cells from PBMCs. DNA of the CDR3: TGTGCCAGCAGTTTGTTCGACGGGGAGACCCAGTACTTC. Translating gives CASSLFDGETQYF.